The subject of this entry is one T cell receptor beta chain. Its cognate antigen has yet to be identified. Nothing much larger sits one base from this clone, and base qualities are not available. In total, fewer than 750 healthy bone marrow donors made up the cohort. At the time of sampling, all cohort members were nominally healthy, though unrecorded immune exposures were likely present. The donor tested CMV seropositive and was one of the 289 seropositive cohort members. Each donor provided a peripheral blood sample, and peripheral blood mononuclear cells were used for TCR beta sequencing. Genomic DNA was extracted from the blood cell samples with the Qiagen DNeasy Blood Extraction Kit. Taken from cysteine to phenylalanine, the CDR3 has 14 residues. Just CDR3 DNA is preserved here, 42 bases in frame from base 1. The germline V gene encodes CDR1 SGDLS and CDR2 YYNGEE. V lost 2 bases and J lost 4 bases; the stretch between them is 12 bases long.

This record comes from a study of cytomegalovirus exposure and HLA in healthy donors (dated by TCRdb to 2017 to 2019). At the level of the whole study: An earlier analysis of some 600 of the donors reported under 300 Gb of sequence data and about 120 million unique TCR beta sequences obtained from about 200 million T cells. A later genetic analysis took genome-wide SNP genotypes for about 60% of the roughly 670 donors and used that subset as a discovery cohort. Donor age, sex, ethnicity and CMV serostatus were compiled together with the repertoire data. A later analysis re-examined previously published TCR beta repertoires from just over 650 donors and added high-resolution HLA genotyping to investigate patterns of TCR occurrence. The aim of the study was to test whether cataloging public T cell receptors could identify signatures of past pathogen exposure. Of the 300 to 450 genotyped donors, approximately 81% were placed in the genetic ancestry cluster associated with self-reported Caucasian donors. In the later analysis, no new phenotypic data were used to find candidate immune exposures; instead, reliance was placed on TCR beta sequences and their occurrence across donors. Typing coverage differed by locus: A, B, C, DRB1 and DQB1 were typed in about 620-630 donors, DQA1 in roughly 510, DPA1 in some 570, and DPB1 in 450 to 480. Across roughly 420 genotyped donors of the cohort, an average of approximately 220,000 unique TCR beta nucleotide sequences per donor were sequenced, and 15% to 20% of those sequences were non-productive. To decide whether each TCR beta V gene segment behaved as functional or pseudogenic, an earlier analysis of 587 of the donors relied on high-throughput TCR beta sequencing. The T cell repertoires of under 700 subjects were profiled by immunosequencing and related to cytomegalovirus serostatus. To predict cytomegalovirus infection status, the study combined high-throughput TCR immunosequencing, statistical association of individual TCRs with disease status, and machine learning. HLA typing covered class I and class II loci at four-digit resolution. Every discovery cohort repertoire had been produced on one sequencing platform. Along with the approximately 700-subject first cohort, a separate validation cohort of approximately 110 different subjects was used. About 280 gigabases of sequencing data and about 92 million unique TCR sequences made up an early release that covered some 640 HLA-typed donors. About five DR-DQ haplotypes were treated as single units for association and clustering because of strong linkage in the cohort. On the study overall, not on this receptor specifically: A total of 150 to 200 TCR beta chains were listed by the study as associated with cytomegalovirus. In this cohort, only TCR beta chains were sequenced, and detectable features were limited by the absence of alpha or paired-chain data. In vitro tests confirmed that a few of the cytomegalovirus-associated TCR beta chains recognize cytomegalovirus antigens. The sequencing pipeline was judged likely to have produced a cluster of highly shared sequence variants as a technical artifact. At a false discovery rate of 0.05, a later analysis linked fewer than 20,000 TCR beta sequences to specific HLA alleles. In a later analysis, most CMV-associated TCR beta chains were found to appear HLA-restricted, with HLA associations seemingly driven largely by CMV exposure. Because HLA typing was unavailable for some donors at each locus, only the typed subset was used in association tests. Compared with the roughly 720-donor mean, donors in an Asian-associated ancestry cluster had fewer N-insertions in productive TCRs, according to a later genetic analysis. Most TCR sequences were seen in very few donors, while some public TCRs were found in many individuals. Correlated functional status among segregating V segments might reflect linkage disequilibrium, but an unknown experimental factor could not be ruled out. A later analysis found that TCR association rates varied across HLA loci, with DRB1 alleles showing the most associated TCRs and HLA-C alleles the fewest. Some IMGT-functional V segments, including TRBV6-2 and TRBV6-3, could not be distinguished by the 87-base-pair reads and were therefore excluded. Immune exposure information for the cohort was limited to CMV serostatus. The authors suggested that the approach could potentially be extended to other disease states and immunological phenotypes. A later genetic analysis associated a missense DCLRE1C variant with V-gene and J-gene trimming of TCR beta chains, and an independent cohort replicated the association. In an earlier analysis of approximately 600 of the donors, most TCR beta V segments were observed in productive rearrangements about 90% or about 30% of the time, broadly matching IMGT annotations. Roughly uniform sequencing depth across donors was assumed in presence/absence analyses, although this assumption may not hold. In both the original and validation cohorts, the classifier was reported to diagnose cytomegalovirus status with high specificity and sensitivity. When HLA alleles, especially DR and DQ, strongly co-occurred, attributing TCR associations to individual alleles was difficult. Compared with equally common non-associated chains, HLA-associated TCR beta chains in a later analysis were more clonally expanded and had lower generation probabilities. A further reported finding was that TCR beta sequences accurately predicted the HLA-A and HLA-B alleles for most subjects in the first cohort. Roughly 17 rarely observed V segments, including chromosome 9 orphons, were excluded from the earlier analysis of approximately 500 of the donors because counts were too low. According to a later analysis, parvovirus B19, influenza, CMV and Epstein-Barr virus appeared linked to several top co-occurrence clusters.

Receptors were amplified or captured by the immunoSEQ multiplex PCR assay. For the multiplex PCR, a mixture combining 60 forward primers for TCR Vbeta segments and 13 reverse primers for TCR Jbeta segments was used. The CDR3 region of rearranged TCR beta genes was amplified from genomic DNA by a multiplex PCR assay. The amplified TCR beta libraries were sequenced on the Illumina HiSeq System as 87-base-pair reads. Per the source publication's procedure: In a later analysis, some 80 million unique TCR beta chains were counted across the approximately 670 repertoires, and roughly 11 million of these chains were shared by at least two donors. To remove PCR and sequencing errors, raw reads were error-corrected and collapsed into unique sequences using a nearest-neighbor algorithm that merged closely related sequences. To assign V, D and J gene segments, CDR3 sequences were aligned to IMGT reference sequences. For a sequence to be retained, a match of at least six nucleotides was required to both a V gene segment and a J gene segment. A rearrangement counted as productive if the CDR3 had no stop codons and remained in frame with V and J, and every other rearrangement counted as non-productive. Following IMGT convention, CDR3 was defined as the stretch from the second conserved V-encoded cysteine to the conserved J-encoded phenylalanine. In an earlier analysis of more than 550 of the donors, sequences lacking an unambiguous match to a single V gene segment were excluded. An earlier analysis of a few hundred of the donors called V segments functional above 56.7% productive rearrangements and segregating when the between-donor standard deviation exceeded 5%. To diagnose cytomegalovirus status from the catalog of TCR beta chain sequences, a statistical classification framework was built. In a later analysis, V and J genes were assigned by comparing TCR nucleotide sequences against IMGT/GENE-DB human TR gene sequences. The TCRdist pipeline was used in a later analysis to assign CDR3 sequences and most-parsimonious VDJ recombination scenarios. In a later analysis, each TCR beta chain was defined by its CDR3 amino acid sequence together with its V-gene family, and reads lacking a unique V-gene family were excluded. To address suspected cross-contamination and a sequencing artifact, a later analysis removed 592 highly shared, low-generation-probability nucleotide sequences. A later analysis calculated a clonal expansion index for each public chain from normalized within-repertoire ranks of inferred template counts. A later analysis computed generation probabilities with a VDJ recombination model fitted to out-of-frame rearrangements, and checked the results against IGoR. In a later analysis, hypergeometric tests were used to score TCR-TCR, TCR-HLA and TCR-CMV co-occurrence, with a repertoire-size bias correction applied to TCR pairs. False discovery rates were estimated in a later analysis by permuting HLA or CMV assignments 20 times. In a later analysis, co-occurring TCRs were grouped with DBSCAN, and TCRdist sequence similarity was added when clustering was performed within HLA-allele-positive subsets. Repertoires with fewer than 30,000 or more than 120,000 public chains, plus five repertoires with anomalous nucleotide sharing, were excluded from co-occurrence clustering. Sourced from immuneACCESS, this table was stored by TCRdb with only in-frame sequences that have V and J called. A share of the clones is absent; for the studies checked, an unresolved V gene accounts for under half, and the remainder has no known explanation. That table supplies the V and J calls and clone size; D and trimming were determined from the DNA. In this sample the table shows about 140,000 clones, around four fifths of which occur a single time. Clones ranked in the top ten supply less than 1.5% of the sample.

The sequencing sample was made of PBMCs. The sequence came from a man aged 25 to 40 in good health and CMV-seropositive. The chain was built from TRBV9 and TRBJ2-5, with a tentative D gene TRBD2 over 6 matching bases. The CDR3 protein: CASSVGLNTETQYF. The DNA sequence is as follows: TGTGCCAGCAGCGTGGGACTGAACACAGAGACCCAGTACTTC.